This T cell receptor beta chain was recovered during a study of cytomegalovirus exposure and HLA in healthy donors. Study-level information: Sequencing of 180 million or so T cells in an earlier analysis found around 120 million unique TCR beta sequences.

V lost 5 bases and J lost 4; bases outside the gene matches: 6. This CDR3 contains 14 residues. Germline V gene lookup returns CDR1 SGHDT and CDR2 YYEEEE. Study conclusions and caveats: Some V segments could not be told apart, so they were left out, TRBV6-2 and TRBV6-3 among them. Sequencing depth across donors, presence/absence analyses assumed, was roughly uniform. In a later analysis, an Asian-associated ancestry cluster reportedly showed fewer N-insertions than the roughly 730-donor mean.

PCR amplification relied on 60 Vbeta primers (plus 13 Jbeta primers). Sequencing was performed with immunoSEQ multiplex PCR; in TCRdb, only in-frame clones are kept and a portion is missing. The sample has over 200,000 clones, 77% seen once; the top ten hold roughly 2.6%. Turning to this clone: The antigen is not known.

This chain joins TRBV5-6 and TRBJ2-7, with TRBD2 identical over 10 bases. Sequenced material: PBMCs. The sequence was collected from a woman aged 55-75 years in good health and CMV-seropositive. CDR3 DNA: TGTGCCAGCAGGCTTAGCGGGGGGCGTTACGAGCAGTACTTC. It yields the protein CASRLSGGRYEQYF.